The sequence of this T cell receptor (beta chain) was determined in a study of T cells in narcolepsy. Study as a whole: Patients with NT1 or NT2 and healthy control donors were enrolled. Points from the study as a whole: Some memory CD4+ repertoires had no autoreactive clone sequences. Blood of same and different patients, but not healthy controls, reportedly held recurring autoreactive clonotypes. Autoreactive HCRT-specific and TRIB2-specific clonotypes were marked in same-patient CSF-versus-blood CD4+ comparisons.

With respect to this clone: Its antigen is currently unknown.

TCRdb's copy holds only in-frame clones and misses some; the assay was immunoSEQ multiplex PCR. The profile covers around 32,000 clones, with roughly four fifths appearing a single time and roughly 0.68% taken by the ten largest. The sequencing sample was made of memory (CD45RA-) CD4+ T cells from blood. This sequence originates from a human donor in good health.

CDR3 amino acids: CAWEDRQINSPLHF. For the CDR3, the DNA is TGTGCCTGGGAAGATAGACAGATTAATTCACCCCTCCACTTT. The chain joins TRBV30 to TRBJ1-6; tentative D call: TRBD1 (5 bases). V was pared by 5 bases and J by 6 bases, with 14 bases between. From germline, CDR1 is GTSNPN and CDR2 SVGIG (reference sequence). The CDR3 runs 14 residues. Complete variable domain (other parts from reference TRBV30 and TRBJ1-6): SQTIHQWPATLVQPVGSPLSLECTVEGTSNPNLYWYRQAAGRGLQLLFYSVGIGQISSEVPQNLSASRPQDRQFILSSKKLLLSDSGFYLCAWEDRQINSPLHFGNGTRLTVT.